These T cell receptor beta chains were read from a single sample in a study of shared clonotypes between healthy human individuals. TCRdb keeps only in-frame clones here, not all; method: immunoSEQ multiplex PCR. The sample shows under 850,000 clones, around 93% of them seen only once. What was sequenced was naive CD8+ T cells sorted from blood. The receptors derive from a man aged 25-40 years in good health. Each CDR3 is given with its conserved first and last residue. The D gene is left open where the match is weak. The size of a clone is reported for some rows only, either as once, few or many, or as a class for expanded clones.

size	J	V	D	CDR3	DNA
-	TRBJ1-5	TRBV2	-	CASSEMAGETSNQPQHF	TGTGCCAGCAGTGAAATGGCAGGGGAAACTAGCAATCAGCCCCAGCATTTT
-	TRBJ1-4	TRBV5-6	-	CASSLARGTGEKLFF	TGTGCCAGCAGCTTGGCTAGAGGGACCGGTGAAAAACTGTTTTTT
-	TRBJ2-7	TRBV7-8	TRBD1	CASSVQGTHYEQYF	TGTGCCAGCAGCGTACAGGGGACGCACTACGAGCAGTACTTC
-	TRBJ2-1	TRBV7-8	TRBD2	CASSLSSGPHNEQFF	TGTGCCAGCAGCTTATCTAGCGGGCCCCACAATGAGCAGTTCTTC
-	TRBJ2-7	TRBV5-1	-	CASISEGSYEQYF	TGCGCCAGCATATCAGAGGGCTCCTACGAGCAGTACTTC
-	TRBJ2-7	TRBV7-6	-	CASSSLEGEQYF	TGTGCCAGCAGCTCTTTAGAAGGCGAGCAGTACTTC
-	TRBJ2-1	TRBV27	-	CASRDGWGNEQFF	TGTGCCAGCAGAGACGGGTGGGGCAATGAGCAGTTCTTC
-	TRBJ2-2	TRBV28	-	CASRSGKRNTGELFF	TGTGCCAGCAGGTCCGGGAAGAGGAACACCGGGGAGCTGTTTTTT
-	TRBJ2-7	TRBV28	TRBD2	CASSLWGGLSYEQYF	TGTGCCAGCAGTTTATGGGGAGGGTTATCCTACGAGCAGTACTTC
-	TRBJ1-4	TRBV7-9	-	CASSLSGNEKLFF	TGTGCCAGCAGCTTATCGGGTAATGAAAAACTGTTTTTT
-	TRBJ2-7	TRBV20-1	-	CSAPGNEQYF	TGCAGTGCTCCCGGTAACGAGCAGTACTTC
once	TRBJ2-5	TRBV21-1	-	CASIKGWAHILETQYF	TGTGCCAGCATTAAGGGATGGGCACACATTCTAGAGACCCAGTACTTC
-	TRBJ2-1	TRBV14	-	CASSQVGGVPYNEQFF	TGTGCCAGCAGCCAAGTGGGAGGAGTCCCCTACAATGAGCAGTTCTTC
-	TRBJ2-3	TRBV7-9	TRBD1	CASSRLGQGADTQYF	TGTGCCAGCAGCCGACTAGGACAGGGAGCAGATACGCAGTATTTT
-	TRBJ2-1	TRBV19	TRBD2	CASSIGASGSISYNEQFF	TGTGCCAGTAGTATAGGGGCTAGCGGGAGTATTTCCTACAATGAGCAGTTCTTC
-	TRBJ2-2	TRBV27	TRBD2	CASSLPGTSGRSTGELFF	TGTGCCAGCAGTCTACCCGGGACTAGCGGGAGGAGCACCGGGGAGCTGTTTTTT
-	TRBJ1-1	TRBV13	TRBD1	CASSRQGQGTEAFF	TGTGCCAGCAGTAGACAGGGTCAGGGCACTGAAGCTTTCTTT
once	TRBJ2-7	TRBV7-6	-	CASSNPDKSYEQYF	TGTGCCAGCAGCAACCCCGACAAATCCTACGAGCAGTACTTC
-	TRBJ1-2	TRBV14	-	CASSLGGGPGYTF	TGTGCCAGCAGCCTAGGGGGAGGGCCTGGCTACACCTTC
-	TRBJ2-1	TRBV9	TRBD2	CASSVGDYMRNEQFF	TGTGCCAGCAGCGTAGGGGACTATATGCGTAATGAGCAGTTCTTC
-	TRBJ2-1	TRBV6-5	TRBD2	CASSPSGRGYEQFF	TGTGCCAGCAGCCCTAGCGGGAGAGGCTATGAGCAGTTCTTC
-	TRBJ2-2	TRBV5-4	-	CASSLGGANTGELFF	TGTGCCAGCAGCTTGGGGGGAGCCAACACCGGGGAGCTGTTTTTT
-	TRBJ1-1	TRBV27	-	CASRSGVGTEAFF	TGTGCCAGCAGGTCAGGGGTAGGTACTGAAGCTTTCTTT
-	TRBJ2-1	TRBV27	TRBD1	CASSPRQGESYNEQFF	TGTGCCAGCAGTCCAAGACAGGGGGAATCCTACAATGAGCAGTTCTTC
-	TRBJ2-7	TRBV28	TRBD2	CASSIRAGATYEQYF	TGTGCCAGCAGTATAAGAGCGGGAGCCACCTACGAGCAGTACTTC
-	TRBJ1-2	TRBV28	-	CASSSSRRDANYGYTF	TGTGCCAGCAGTTCCTCGAGAAGAGACGCTAACTATGGCTACACCTTC
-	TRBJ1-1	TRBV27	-	CASSPDIVTEAFF	TGTGCCAGCAGTCCGGACATAGTCACTGAAGCTTTCTTT